This is a list of T cell receptor beta chains from one sample in a study of T cell repertoires in cytomegalovirus infection. TCRdb used MiXCR to reprocess the reads, holding one entry per CDR3 protein. Of 400,000 to 550,000 distinct CDR3 sequences listed, about 11% are singletons. Source material: PBMCs. The source is a human donor in good health (CMV status not recorded). Some clones in this sample may be carry-over from other donors' samples. The CDR3 runs from the conserved cysteine through the conserved F or W. D genes are given only for firm matches. Expanded clones are given a class, and other clones once, few, many or no size at all.

v_call,clone_size,d_call,j_call,cdr3_aa,cdr3_nt
TRBV7-2,many,TRBD2,TRBJ2-1,CASSLLLAGEEQFF,TGTGCCAGCAGCTTGTTGCTAGCGGGAGAAGAGCAGTTCTTC
TRBV2,.,TRBD2,TRBJ2-1,CASSEGGEGLFNEQFF,TGTGCCAGCAGTGAAGGGGGGGAGGGCCTTTTCAATGAGCAGTTCTTC
TRBV7-6,many,.,TRBJ2-1,CASSLGGWTVEQFF,TGTGCCAGCAGCTTAGGAGGGTGGACAGTTGAGCAGTTCTTC
TRBV7-8,many,.,TRBJ2-1,CASSLAGRITYNEQFF,TGTGCCAGCAGCTTAGCGGGCAGAATCACCTACAATGAGCAGTTCTTC
TRBV7-8,many,TRBD2,TRBJ2-4,CASSATGSGSVGNIQYF,TGTGCCAGCAGCGCCACTGGTAGCGGGAGTGTCGGGAACATTCAGTACTTC
TRBV20-1,few,TRBD2,TRBJ2-7,CSARDTSGRPGEQYF,TGCAGTGCTAGAGATACTAGCGGGAGACCCGGCGAGCAGTACTTC
TRBV5-1,.,TRBD1,TRBJ2-1,CASSTGGNGQFF,TGCGCCAGCAGCACAGGGGGGAATGGGCAGTTCTTC
TRBV19,few,.,TRBJ2-7,CASSIAALTYEQYF,TGTGCCAGTAGTATAGCGGCCCTGACCTACGAGCAGTACTTC
TRBV5-5,many,TRBD1,TRBJ1-1,CASSGDNDRVQAFF,TGTGCCAGCAGCGGTGATAACGACAGGGTACAGGCTTTCTTT
TRBV19,many,TRBD1,TRBJ1-4,CASSTGQPRGKLFF,TGTGCCAGTAGTACGGGACAGCCGAGAGGAAAACTGTTTTTT
TRBV18,.,TRBD2,TRBJ2-5,CASSPPGLAGQQYF,TGTGCCAGCTCACCACCAGGACTAGCGGGACAACAGTACTTC
TRBV20-1,many,TRBD2,TRBJ2-7,CSAGRATSGAYEQYF,TGCAGTGCTGGGAGGGCGACTAGCGGGGCCTACGAGCAGTACTTC
TRBV7-2,many,.,TRBJ2-1,CASSFSGISYNEQFF,TGTGCCAGCAGCTTTAGCGGAATCTCCTACAATGAGCAGTTCTTC
TRBV7-8,many,TRBD1,TRBJ2-7,CASSLAPRGQAPYEQYF,TGTGCCAGCAGCTTAGCTCCACGGGGACAGGCCCCCTACGAGCAGTACTTC
TRBV5-6,many,TRBD1,TRBJ2-7,CASSPSGQGFYEQYF,TGTGCCAGCAGCCCTTCGGGACAGGGGTTCTACGAGCAGTACTTC
TRBV20-1,few,.,TRBJ2-1,CSARVLGRIDNEQFF,TGCAGTGCTAGAGTATTAGGAAGAATAGACAATGAGCAGTTCTTC
TRBV2,many,TRBD2,TRBJ2-5,CASSERGSGGQKETQYF,TGTGCCAGCAGTGAGAGGGGTAGCGGGGGCCAAAAAGAGACCCAGTACTTC
TRBV6-6,.,.,TRBJ1-2,CASSTQETIYGYTF,TGTGCCAGCAGTACGCAGGAAACGATCTATGGCTACACCTTC
TRBV7-3,many,.,TRBJ2-1,CASSFRPPPNEQFF,TGTGCCAGCAGCTTCCGTCCCCCCCCTAATGAGCAGTTCTTC
TRBV7-6,many,.,TRBJ1-2,CASSPNRGTGPLNYGYTF,TGTGCCAGCAGCCCAAACCGGGGAACAGGCCCTCTTAACTATGGCTACACCTTC
TRBV12-5,few,.,TRBJ1-2,CASGSNGLPEGHNYGYTF,TGTGCTAGTGGTTCGAACGGGCTCCCGGAGGGCCATAACTATGGCTACACCTTC
TRBV11-1,many,.,TRBJ2-7,CASSSTTMEQYF,TGTGCCAGCAGCTCGACCACCATGGAGCAGTACTTC
TRBV4-1,many,.,TRBJ2-5,CASSHLWETQYF,TGCGCCAGCAGCCATTTGTGGGAGACCCAGTACTTC
TRBV7-9,many,.,TRBJ2-5,CASSLEFRIETQYF,TGTGCCAGCAGCCTAGAGTTCCGAATAGAGACCCAGTACTTC
TRBV6-5,few,TRBD1,TRBJ1-5,CASSPTGGEDSNQPQHF,TGTGCCAGCAGCCCGACAGGGGGTGAAGATAGCAATCAGCCCCAGCATTTT
TRBV2,many,.,TRBJ1-5,CASSRTAYSNQPQHF,TGTGCCAGCTCTAGGACGGCCTATAGCAATCAGCCCCAGCATTTT
TRBV7-9,few,.,TRBJ1-2,CASSSRDTNYGYTF,TGTGCCAGCAGCTCCCGGGACACGAATTATGGCTACACCTTC
TRBV2,many,TRBD1,TRBJ1-5,CASSRTGVSQPQHF,TGTGCCAGCAGCCGGACAGGGGTGAGTCAGCCCCAGCATTTT
TRBV20-1,.,.,TRBJ1-5,CSARVPLNQPQHF,TGCAGTGCTAGAGTACCCCTCAATCAGCCCCAGCATTTT
TRBV5-4,.,.,TRBJ1-4,CASSTGTEKLFF,TGTGCCAGCAGCACCGGGACAGAAAAACTGTTTTTT
TRBV12-3/TRBV12-4,many,TRBD1,TRBJ2-7,CASSLHRDRVMEQYF,TGTGCCAGCAGCCTACACCGGGACAGGGTAATGGAGCAGTACTTC